This section outlines one T cell receptor (beta chain) sequence together with its context. The data were taken from a study of T cell changes during pregnancy in multiple sclerosis. Measured with immunoSEQ multiplex PCR; TCRdb has only the in-frame clones, and not every one. The sample lists about 84,000 clones, 94% occurring once. The CDR3 has 13 residues. V was clipped by 3 bases and J by 3 bases, with 8 bases between them. Germline V gene sequence: CDR1 KGHSH, CDR2 LQKENI. This material consisted of peripheral blood, taken in the second trimester of pregnancy. This sequence originates from a female donor in good health, enrolled as a control in a pregnancy study. The chain couples TRBV18 to TRBJ1-1, with D possibly TRBD1 on 5 matching bases. The CDR3 protein is CASSPPRDTEAFF. DNA for the CDR3: TGTGCCAGCTCACCCCCCAGGGACACTGAAGCTTTCTTT.